Reported below is one TCR beta chain. Antigen unknown. V lost 7 bases to trimming and J lost 8 bases, with 14 bases between them. The CDR3 extends over 11 amino acids. The germline V gene has CDR1 SQVTM and CDR2 ANQGSEA. This entry comes from a study of blood T cells in healthy people across ages. Study results and caveats: Comparison with aged donors showed that long-lived donors had more naive CD4+ cells and higher diversity. Older age coincided with a roughly linear decline in TCR beta diversity per million T cells.

The second PCR ran about 7 to 12 cycles with a sample-barcoded 5' primer and J-beta primers. One entry per CDR3 protein, called by TCRdb with MiXCR from the 5' RACE reads. The table lists nearly 1 million distinct CDR3 sequences, roughly 51% of them singletons. This TCR derives from a woman aged 60-75 years in good health. The sequencing input was blood. This rearrangement joins TRBV29-1 to TRBJ1-2; possibly TRBD1 for D (6 bases). Written as DNA, the CDR3 is TGCAGCGCCGAGGGGGGTCACGGCTACACCTTC. It encodes CSAEGGHGYTF.